The present T cell receptor (beta chain) was sequenced within a study of cytomegalovirus exposure and HLA in healthy donors. CDR3 length equals 14 residues. J lost 3 bases, V lost 4 bases, and 5 bases had no gene match. From germline, CDR1 is SGHDN and CDR2 FVKESK. The PCR contained 60 Vbeta and 13 Jbeta primers. The method was immunoSEQ multiplex PCR; TCRdb's version includes in-frame clones alone and lacks a portion of them. This sample has 95,000 to 120,000 clones, with 82% found just once. Sequenced material: PBMCs. This TCR came from a woman aged 18-29 years in good health and CMV-seronegative. The rearrangement uses TRBV14 and TRBJ1-1, with 7 nucleotides matching TRBD1. This CDR3 reads CASSRDRADTEAFF. As DNA, the CDR3 is TGTGCCAGCAGCCGGGACAGAGCTGACACTGAAGCTTTCTTT. The full variable domain, rest sourced from reference TRBV14 and TRBJ1-1, is EAGVTQFPSHSVIEKGQTVTLRCDPISGHDNLYWYRRVMGKEIKFLLHFVKESKQDESGMPNNRFLAERTGGTYSTLKVQPAELEDSGVYFCASSRDRADTEAFFGQGTRLTVV.